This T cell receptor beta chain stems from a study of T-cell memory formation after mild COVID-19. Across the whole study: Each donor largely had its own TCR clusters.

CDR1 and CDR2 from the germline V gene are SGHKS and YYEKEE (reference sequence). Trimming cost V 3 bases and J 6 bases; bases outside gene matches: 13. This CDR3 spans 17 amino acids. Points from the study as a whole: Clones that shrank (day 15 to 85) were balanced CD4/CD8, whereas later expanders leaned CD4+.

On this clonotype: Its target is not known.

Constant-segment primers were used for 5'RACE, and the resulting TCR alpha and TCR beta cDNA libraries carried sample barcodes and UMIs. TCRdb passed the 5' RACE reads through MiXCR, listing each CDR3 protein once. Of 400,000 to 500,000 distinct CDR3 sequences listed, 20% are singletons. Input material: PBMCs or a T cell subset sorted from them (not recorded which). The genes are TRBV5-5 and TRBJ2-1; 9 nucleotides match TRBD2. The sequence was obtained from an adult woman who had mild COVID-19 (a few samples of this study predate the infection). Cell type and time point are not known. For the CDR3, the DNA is TGTGCCAGCAGCTCCATCTTGAGTAGCGGGAGAAGCAATGAGCAGTTCTTC. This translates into CASSSILSSGRSNEQFF.